This TCR beta chain was obtained from a study of T cell responses to AZD1222 COVID-19 vaccine. Points from the study as a whole: Per reports, nearly half of all spike-specific TCRs target regions that are unmutated in variants.

Regarding this clone: The antigen remains undetermined.

Assay: immunoSEQ multiplex PCR; the TCRdb copy retains only in-frame clones and omits some. The sample has around 190,000 clones, approximately 94% seen once. This specimen consisted of peripheral blood, obtained 28 days after the second AZD1222 dose. This TCR was sampled from an adult who received the AZD1222 COVID-19 vaccine.

The CDR3 DNA is TGTGCCAGTAGTACCGGCGGGTACAGGGCCTACACCTTC. Translating it yields CASSTGGYRAYTF. The chain links TRBV19 to TRBJ1-2; perhaps TRBD1 as D (6 bases). Germline CDR1 and CDR2: LNHDA and SQIVND (reference sequence). CDR3 length equals 13 residues. V was trimmed by 4 bases and J by 10 bases, leaving 16 bases between them.